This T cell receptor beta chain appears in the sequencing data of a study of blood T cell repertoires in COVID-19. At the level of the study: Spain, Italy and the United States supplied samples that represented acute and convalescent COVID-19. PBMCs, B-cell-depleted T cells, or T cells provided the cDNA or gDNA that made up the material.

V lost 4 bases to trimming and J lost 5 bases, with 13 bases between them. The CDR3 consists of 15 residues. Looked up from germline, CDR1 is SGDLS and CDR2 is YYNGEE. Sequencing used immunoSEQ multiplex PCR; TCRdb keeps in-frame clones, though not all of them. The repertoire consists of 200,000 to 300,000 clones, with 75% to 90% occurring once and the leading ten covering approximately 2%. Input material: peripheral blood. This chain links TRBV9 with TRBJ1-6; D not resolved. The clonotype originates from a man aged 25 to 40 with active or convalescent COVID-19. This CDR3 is CASSPVPENNSPLHF. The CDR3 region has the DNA TGTGCCAGCAGCCCCGTCCCAGAAAATAATTCACCCCTCCACTTT. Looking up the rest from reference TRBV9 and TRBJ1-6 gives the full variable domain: DSGVTQTPKHLITATGQRVTLRCSPRSGDLSVYWYQQSLDQGLQFLIQYYNGEERAKGNILERFSAQQFPDLHSELNLSSLELGDSALYFCASSPVPENNSPLHFGNGTRLTVT.